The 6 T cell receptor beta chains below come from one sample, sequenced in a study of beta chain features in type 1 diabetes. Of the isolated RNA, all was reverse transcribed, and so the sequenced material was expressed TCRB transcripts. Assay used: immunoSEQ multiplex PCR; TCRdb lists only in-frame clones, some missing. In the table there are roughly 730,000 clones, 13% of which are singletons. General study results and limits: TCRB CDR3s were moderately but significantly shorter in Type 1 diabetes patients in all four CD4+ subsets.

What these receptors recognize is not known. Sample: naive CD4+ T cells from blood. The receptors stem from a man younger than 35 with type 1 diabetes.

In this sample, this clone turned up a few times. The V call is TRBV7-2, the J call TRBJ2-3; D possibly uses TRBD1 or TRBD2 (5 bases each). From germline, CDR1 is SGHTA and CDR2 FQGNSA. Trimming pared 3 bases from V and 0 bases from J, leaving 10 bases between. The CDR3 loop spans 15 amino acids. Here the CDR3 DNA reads TGTGCCAGCAGCTTTGAGGGGTATAGCACAGATACGCAGTATTTT. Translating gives CASSFEGYSTDTQYF.

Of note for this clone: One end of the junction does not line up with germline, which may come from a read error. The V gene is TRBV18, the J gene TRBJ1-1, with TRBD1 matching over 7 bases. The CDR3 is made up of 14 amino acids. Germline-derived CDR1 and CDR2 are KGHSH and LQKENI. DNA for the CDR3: TGTGCCAGCTCCCCACAGGGGTTAGTCACTGAAGCTTTCTTT. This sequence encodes CASSPQGLVTEAFF.

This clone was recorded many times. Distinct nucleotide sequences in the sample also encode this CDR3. DNA for the CDR3: TGTGCCTGGAGTGTAGGAGAGACCCAGTACTTC. Its translation: CAWSVGETQYF. The chain is built from TRBV30 and TRBJ2-5, with D unclear. CDR1 GTSNPN and CDR2 SVGIG come from the germline V gene (reference sequence). Trimming removed 0 bases at V and 4 bases at J, with 3 bases between. CDR3 size: 11 residues.

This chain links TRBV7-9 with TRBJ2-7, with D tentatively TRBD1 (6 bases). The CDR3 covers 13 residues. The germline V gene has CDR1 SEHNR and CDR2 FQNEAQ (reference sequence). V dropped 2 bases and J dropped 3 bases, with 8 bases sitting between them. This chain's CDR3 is CASSLWTDYEQYF. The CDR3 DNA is TGTGCCAGCAGCTTATGGACAGACTACGAGCAGTACTTC.

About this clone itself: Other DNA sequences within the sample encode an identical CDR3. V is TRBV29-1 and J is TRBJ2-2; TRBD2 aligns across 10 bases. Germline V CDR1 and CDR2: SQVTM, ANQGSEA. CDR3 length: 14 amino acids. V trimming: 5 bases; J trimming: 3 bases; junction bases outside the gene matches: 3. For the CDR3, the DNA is TGCAGCGTTTCTAGCGGGGGATACACCGGGGAGCTGTTTTTT. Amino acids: CSVSSGGYTGELFF.

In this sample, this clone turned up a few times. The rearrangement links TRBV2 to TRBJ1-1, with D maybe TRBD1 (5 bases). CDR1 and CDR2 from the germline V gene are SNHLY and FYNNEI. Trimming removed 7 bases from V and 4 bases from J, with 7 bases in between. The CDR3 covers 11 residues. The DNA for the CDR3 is TGTGCCAGCATGGGGGGCACTGAAGCTTTCTTT. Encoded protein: CASMGGTEAFF.